These T cell receptor beta chains were read from a single sample in a study of T cell responses to AZD1222 COVID-19 vaccine. Produced via immunoSEQ multiplex PCR; TCRdb's table is partial and in-frame only. The data show about 130,000 clones, roughly 93% seen once. Specimen: peripheral blood, collected on day 0 of AZD1222 vaccination. These receptors were obtained from an adult in good health. CDR3s leave out the opening cysteine and the closing phenylalanine or tryptophan. The order of the fields is V gene, J gene, CDR3 protein.

TRBV28,TRBJ1-1,ATWDRIANTEAF
TRBV5-1,TRBJ2-1,ASSLSGGSPYNEQF
TRBV30,TRBJ1-2,AWSEGGANYGYT
TRBV6-5,TRBJ2-4,ASSYSVRAKNIQY
TRBV7-2,TRBJ1-1,ASSLQGYTEAF
TRBV4-3,TRBJ2-5,ASSQDTGTIPQETQY
TRBV30,TRBJ2-7,AWTLRGRQAEQY
TRBV2,TRBJ2-7,ASSTSPAYEQY
TRBV29-1,TRBJ2-7,SVDRGSGEQY
TRBV15,TRBJ1-5,ATSGDRGMSNQPQH
TRBV5-1,TRBJ1-4,ASRPGRSTNEKLF
TRBV19,TRBJ2-1,ASSIGQKVNEQF
TRBV4-1,TRBJ2-6,ASSQSRNSGANVLT
TRBV12-3/TRBV12-4,TRBJ1-4,ASSQGTYEKLF
TRBV15,TRBJ2-7,ATSRDPRLAGGTYEQY
TRBV9,TRBJ2-2,ASSTRTGGTPGELF
TRBV7-6,TRBJ1-5,ASSLRASATYSNQPQH
TRBV19,TRBJ1-1,ASSSGTGTGGRAF
TRBV19,TRBJ1-2,ASTPLGENYGYT
TRBV28,TRBJ2-7,ASSLPSSYEQY
TRBV19,TRBJ2-1,ASSTSPQTYNEQF
TRBV7-9,TRBJ1-5,ASSLGVGNQPQH
TRBV15,TRBJ2-2,ATSSWQGPNTGELF
TRBV4-1,TRBJ2-3,ASSQPTSGSRDTQY
TRBV21-1,TRBJ2-5,ASSKVTGIDGETQY
TRBV12-3/TRBV12-4,TRBJ2-7,ASSFPGGEQY
TRBV19,TRBJ1-1,ASSASGNPQAEAF
TRBV7-9,TRBJ1-2,ASSLVRQASIP
TRBV7-2,TRBJ1-5,ASSLWGRQPQH
TRBV7-9,TRBJ2-2,ASTLGPTNTGELF
TRBV20-1,TRBJ2-3,SASSGISTDTQY
TRBV6-2/TRBV6-3,TRBJ1-2,ASSDTGYGYT
TRBV18,TRBJ1-3,ASSPPEGSGGNTIY
TRBV19,TRBJ1-1,ASRPGQAETEAF
TRBV28,TRBJ2-2,ASYLAGVSGELF
TRBV5-1,TRBJ2-5,ASSLAVRRLGTQY
TRBV10-3,TRBJ1-2,AATGQGTLPNYGYT
TRBV28,TRBJ2-5,ASSFRWTGVAETQY
TRBV29-1,TRBJ2-3,SVVSEDWGGPLFGDTQY
TRBV5-6,TRBJ2-2,ASSGIPTSGSEIGELF
TRBV7-3,TRBJ1-4,ASSPRDRGVATNEKLF
TRBV5-4,TRBJ2-3,ASSLKLGTSGLVDTQY
TRBV27,TRBJ2-1,ASRGLAGINEQF
TRBV7-2,TRBJ1-4,ASSPRDGDSNEKLF
TRBV7-9,TRBJ2-3,ASSLGLAADTQY
TRBV6-2/TRBV6-3,TRBJ1-3,ASSIERRGNTIY
TRBV19,TRBJ2-3,ASSIGSGSRTYTDTQY
TRBV6-4,TRBJ2-3,ASSTSGTDTQY